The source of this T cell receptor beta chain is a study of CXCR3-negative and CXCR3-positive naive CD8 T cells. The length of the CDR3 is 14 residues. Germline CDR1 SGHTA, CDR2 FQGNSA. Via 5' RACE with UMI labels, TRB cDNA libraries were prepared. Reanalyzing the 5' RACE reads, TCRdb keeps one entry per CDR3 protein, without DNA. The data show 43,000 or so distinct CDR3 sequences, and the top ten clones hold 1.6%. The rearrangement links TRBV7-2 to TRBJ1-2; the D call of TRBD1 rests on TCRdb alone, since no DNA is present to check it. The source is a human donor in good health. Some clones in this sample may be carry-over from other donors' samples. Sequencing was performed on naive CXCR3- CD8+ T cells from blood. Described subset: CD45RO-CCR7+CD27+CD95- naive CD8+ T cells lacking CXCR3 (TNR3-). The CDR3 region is CASSLAAGSTGYTF. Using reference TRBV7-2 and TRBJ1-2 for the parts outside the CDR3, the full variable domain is GAGVSQSPSNKVTEKGKDVELRCDPISGHTALYWYRQSLGQGLEFLIYFQGNSAPDKSGLPSDRFSAERTGGSVSTLTIQRTQQEDSAVYLCASSLAAGSTGYTFGSGTRLTVV.